Below, 8 T cell receptor beta chains from the same sample are listed, as sequenced in a study of shared clonotypes between healthy human individuals. This table comes from immunoSEQ multiplex PCR, and its TCRdb copy is limited to in-frame clones, with some not included. In the table there are over 2 million clones, around 93% of which are singletons. Sequenced material: naive CD4+ T cells from PBMCs. Sample subset: CD45RA+ positively selected. These receptors all come from a young man in good health. Some clones in this sample may be carry-over from other donors' samples.

J is TRBJ1-3 and V is TRBV5-1, with 7 positions matching TRBD1. This CDR3 has 15 residues. Germline values: CDR1 SGHRS, CDR2 YFSETQ. Trimming removed 4 bases from V and 4 bases from J; junction bases left unmatched: 8. The CDR3 bases are TGCGCCAGCAGCCCTGAGGGGGCGCGGGGAAACACCATATATTTT. Translated, it gives CASSPEGARGNTIYF. Full variable domain (missing parts from reference TRBV5-1 and TRBJ1-3): KAGVTQTPRYLIKTRGQQVTLSCSPISGHRSVSWYQQTPGQGLQFLFEYFSETQRNKGNFPGRFSGRQFSNSRSEMNVSTLELGDSALYLCASSPEGARGNTIYFGEGSWLTVV.

The chain has TRBV28 and TRBJ2-1, with 10 bases fitting TRBD2. Germline CDR1 MDHEN, CDR2 SYDVKM. V was clipped by 3 bases and J by 7 bases; unmatched bases: 15. The CDR3 consists of 18 residues. In nucleotides, the CDR3 is TGTGCCAGCAGTTTCAACCCTACTTTGAGCGGGAGGGCGAATGAGCAGTTCTTC. It codes for CASSFNPTLSGRANEQFF.

This clone has a single count. V and J are TRBV9 and TRBJ2-7; TRBD2 agrees at 7 bases. Germline CDR1 is SGDLS and CDR2 is YYNGEE. With V trimmed by 0 bases and J by 7 bases, 4 bases remained unmatched. The CDR3 covers 13 residues. This CDR3 reads CASSVGSSGEQYF. The CDR3 DNA sequence: TGTGCCAGCAGCGTAGGTAGTAGCGGGGAGCAGTACTTC.

The CDR3 here is CASSKARSPYEQYF. The CDR3 DNA sequence: TGTGCCAGCAGCAAAGCTAGAAGCCCCTACGAGCAGTACTTC. This sequence joins TRBV21-1 and TRBJ2-7; TRBD2, as called in the table, went unchecked against the DNA. TRBV21-1 is deemed a pseudogene. This CDR3 is 14 amino acids long.

The chain couples TRBV5-1 to TRBJ2-5, with TRBD2 matching over 8 bases. After removal of 0 bases from V and 4 bases from J, the junction contained 8 bases not matched to a gene. The CDR3 totals 16 residues. Germline V CDR1 and CDR2: SGHRS, YFSETQ. The CDR3 spells CASSLVVAGIRETQYF. CDR3 in DNA: TGCGCCAGCAGCTTGGTGGTAGCGGGAATAAGAGAGACCCAGTACTTC. The variable domain in full, completed from reference TRBV5-1 and TRBJ2-5, reads KAGVTQTPRYLIKTRGQQVTLSCSPISGHRSVSWYQQTPGQGLQFLFEYFSETQRNKGNFPGRFSGRQFSNSRSEMNVSTLELGDSALYLCASSLVVAGIRETQYFGPGTRLLVL.

This chain uses TRBV9 with TRBJ1-1, with 9 positions matching TRBD1. The germline CDR1 and CDR2 sequences are SGDLS and YYNGEE. The CDR3 spans 17 residues. J lost 3 bases, V lost 4 bases, and 13 bases had no gene match. The CDR3 reads CASSPRIQGAPDTEAFF. The CDR3 DNA reads as TGTGCCAGCAGCCCCCGGATACAGGGGGCCCCGGACACTGAAGCTTTCTTT.

The rearrangement links TRBV28 to TRBJ1-2, with D possibly being TRBD1 (6 bases). Trimming removed 7 bases from V and 4 bases from J, with 19 bases in between. From germline, CDR1 is MDHEN and CDR2 SYDVKM. This CDR3 is 15 amino acids long. The CDR3 DNA reads TGTGCCAGCAACCCGTGGGGGGCCCCCAGCTATGGCTACACCTTC. Translated: CASNPWGAPSYGYTF.

The V gene is TRBV5-1, the J gene TRBJ1-1, with 7 bases lining up with TRBD1. The CDR3 length is 15 residues. After removal of 2 bases from V and 3 bases from J, the junction contained 7 bases not matched to a gene. CDR1 SGHRS and CDR2 YFSETQ come from the germline V gene. CDR3 protein: CASSFDRVPYTEAFF. CDR3 bases: TGCGCCAGCAGCTTCGACAGGGTTCCGTACACTGAAGCTTTCTTT.